Listed below are T cell receptor beta chains from one sample, sequenced in a study of blood T cell repertoires in COVID-19. Using immunoSEQ multiplex PCR, the repertoire was profiled, and TCRdb retains in-frame clones only, with some absent. The repertoire holds around 260,000 clones, around 90% seen once, with around 1.1% in the top ten. The sample consisted of PBMCs or T cells enriched from blood (not recorded which). The receptors shown here come from a woman in her twenties or thirties who had recovered from COVID-19. Both conserved end residues are part of each CDR3. Each record gives: CDR3 length, J gene, V gene, CDR3 protein.

length: 16; J: TRBJ2-5; V: TRBV7-9; CDR3: CASSWGATGYQETQYF
length: 17; J: TRBJ2-6; V: TRBV21-1; CDR3: CASSKDGLASGANVLTF
length: 14; J: TRBJ2-3; V: TRBV30; CDR3: CAWSYGRFGDTQYF
length: 14; J: TRBJ1-1; V: TRBV9; CDR3: CASSVAPGNTEAFF
length: 13; J: TRBJ1-5; V: TRBV6-6; CDR3: CASSSSINQPQHF
length: 18; J: TRBJ2-2; V: TRBV19; CDR3: CASSMQTPGRADTGELFF
length: 15; J: TRBJ1-1; V: TRBV4-3; CDR3: CASSQDRGGGTEAFF
length: 15; J: TRBJ2-7; V: TRBV13; CDR3: CASSLWTSGVGVQYF
length: 14; J: TRBJ1-4; V: TRBV5-6; CDR3: CASSLGQGGEKLFF
length: 16; J: TRBJ2-1; V: TRBV6-5; CDR3: CASSYSGGVSYNEQFF
length: 15; J: TRBJ1-5; V: TRBV24-1; CDR3: CATSGGESGNQPQHF
length: 16; J: TRBJ1-5; V: TRBV28; CDR3: CASSLPGLFSNQPQHF
length: 17; J: TRBJ1-5; V: TRBV19; CDR3: CASSILGRPGRNQPQHF
length: 15; J: TRBJ2-1; V: TRBV5-1; CDR3: CASSLIPSSYNEQFF
length: 15; J: TRBJ2-7; V: TRBV19; CDR3: CASRLSGLNSYEQYF
length: 12; J: TRBJ1-5; V: TRBV27; CDR3: CASGTGNQPQHF
length: 15; J: TRBJ2-7; V: TRBV19; CDR3: CASSAGTSGLYEQYF
length: 13; J: TRBJ2-1; V: TRBV6-1; CDR3: CASSETRGNQQFF
length: 14; J: TRBJ1-2; V: TRBV19; CDR3: CASSIVPGAYGYTF
length: 16; J: TRBJ1-6; V: TRBV4-1; CDR3: CASSQGLQGAGSPLHF
length: 15; J: TRBJ2-1; V: TRBV30; CDR3: CAWSVGLAGVGEQFF
length: 14; J: TRBJ2-7; V: TRBV10-2; CDR3: CASSMVLGSYEQYF
length: 14; J: TRBJ1-5; V: TRBV19; CDR3: CATEGVPSNQPQHF
length: 13; J: TRBJ1-2; V: TRBV19; CDR3: CASSMWAPYGYTF
length: 18; J: TRBJ2-5; V: TRBV18; CDR3: CASSPKTLAGGRGETQYF
length: 14; J: TRBJ1-6; V: TRBV3-1/TRBV3-2; CDR3: CASSQRTGNSPLHF
length: 14; J: TRBJ2-5; V: TRBV7-9; CDR3: CASSWDSVLETQYF
length: 16; J: TRBJ2-1; V: TRBV5-4; CDR3: CASSLAIASSGNEQFF
length: 15; J: TRBJ1-5; V: TRBV18; CDR3: CASSPPNYSNQPQHF
length: 17; J: TRBJ2-6; V: TRBV13; CDR3: CASSRLAQGPGANVLTF
length: 16; J: TRBJ2-1; V: TRBV5-1; CDR3: CASSLVTGNLNNEQFF
length: 14; J: TRBJ2-1; V: TRBV5-4; CDR3: CASSVRSSYNEQFF
length: 14; J: TRBJ2-7; V: TRBV5-1; CDR3: CASSFGTAPREQYF
length: 19; J: TRBJ2-7; V: TRBV4-3; CDR3: CASSQERVVGLQGPHEQYF
length: 14; J: TRBJ1-6; V: TRBV7-2; CDR3: CASSLRNLGSPLHF
length: 13; J: TRBJ1-2; V: TRBV7-9; CDR3: CASRVAGVDGYTF
length: 13; J: TRBJ1-1; V: TRBV7-9; CDR3: CASSLVQGAEAFF
length: 15; J: TRBJ1-4; V: TRBV7-6; CDR3: CASSLGGQAHEKLFF
length: 13; J: TRBJ1-1; V: TRBV29-1; CDR3: CSAATGANTEAFF
length: 12; J: TRBJ2-3; V: TRBV9; CDR3: CASRGSADTQYF
length: 15; J: TRBJ2-3; V: TRBV3-1/TRBV3-2; CDR3: CASSQLDRGYDTQYF
length: 14; J: TRBJ2-1; V: TRBV11-2; CDR3: CASRQTSDNNEQFF
length: 15; J: TRBJ2-7; V: TRBV6-2/TRBV6-3; CDR3: CASSYSGTSSYEQYF
length: 13; J: TRBJ2-7; V: TRBV21-1; CDR3: CASKGEYRYEQYF
length: 14; J: TRBJ1-3; V: TRBV24-1; CDR3: CATSGGGSGNTIYF
length: 15; J: TRBJ1-1; V: TRBV9; CDR3: CASSSYGTVNTEAFF
length: 15; J: TRBJ2-7; V: TRBV7-2; CDR3: CASSLVGGSSYEQYF
length: 12; J: TRBJ1-5; V: TRBV30; CDR3: CAWSRPGQPQHF
length: 13; J: TRBJ1-2; V: TRBV3-1/TRBV3-2; CDR3: CASRQQGIEGYTF
length: 15; J: TRBJ2-7; V: TRBV6-2/TRBV6-3; CDR3: CASSYRTSGSYEQYF
length: 16; J: TRBJ2-7; V: TRBV25-1; CDR3: CASSETGARGRGEQYF
length: 16; J: TRBJ2-7; V: TRBV4-3; CDR3: CASSQDRERGIYEQYF